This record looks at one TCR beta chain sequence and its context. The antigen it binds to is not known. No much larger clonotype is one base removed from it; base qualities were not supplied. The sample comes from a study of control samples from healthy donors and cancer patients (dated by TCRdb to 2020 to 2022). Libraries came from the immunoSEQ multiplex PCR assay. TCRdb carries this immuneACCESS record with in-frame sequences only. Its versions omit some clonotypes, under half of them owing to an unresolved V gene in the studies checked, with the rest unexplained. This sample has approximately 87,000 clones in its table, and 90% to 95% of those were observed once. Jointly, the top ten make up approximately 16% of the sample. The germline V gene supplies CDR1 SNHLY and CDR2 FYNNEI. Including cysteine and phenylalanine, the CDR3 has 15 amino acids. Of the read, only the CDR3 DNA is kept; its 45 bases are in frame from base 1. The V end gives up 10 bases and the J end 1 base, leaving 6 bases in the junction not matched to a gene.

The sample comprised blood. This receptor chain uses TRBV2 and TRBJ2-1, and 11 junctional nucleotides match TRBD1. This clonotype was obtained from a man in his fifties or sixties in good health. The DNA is TGTGCCACCTCGGGGACAGGGGGTTCCTACAATGAGCAGTTCTTC. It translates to CATSGTGGSYNEQFF.